The next 15 T cell receptor beta chains were all read from a single sample in a study of T-cell reconstitution after alpha-beta-depleted transplantation in children. Unique molecular identifiers featured in how the TCRbeta library was prepared. A single record per CDR3 protein comes from TCRdb applying MiXCR to the PCR reads. This sample has over 100,000 distinct CDR3 sequences; approximately 6% occur once, and the top ten carry roughly 5.5%. This material consisted of PBMCs, mostly from graft donor cells, taken 60 days after TCRalphabeta/CD19-depleted stem cell transplant. The receptors shown here come from a female patient younger than 10 who had a stem cell transplant for Fanconi anemia, so the T cells may come from the graft donor.

The chain uses TRBV20-1 and TRBJ2-7; 9 positions agree with TRBD1. This CDR3 is built from 14 residues. Germline-derived CDR1 and CDR2 are DFQATT and SNEGSKA (reference sequence). V was clipped by 6 bases and J by 0 bases; unmatched bases: 6. The CDR3 DNA follows: TGCAGTGCCCGGGACAGGGACCCCTCCTACGAGCAGTACTTC. Amino acids: CSARDRDPSYEQYF.

A note on this clonotype: A read error is possible here, since a much larger clone lies one base away. The rearrangement uses TRBV28 and TRBJ1-2; no clear D. Germline loops: CDR1 MDHEN, CDR2 SYDVKM. The length of the CDR3 is 12 residues. CDR3 protein: CTSSRDLYGYTF. In nucleotides, the CDR3 is TGTACCAGCAGTCGAGATCTATATGGCTACACCTTC.

The gene calls are TRBV20-1 and TRBJ2-1, with a weak D call TRBD1 (5 bases). This CDR3 has 10 amino acids. Per germline, CDR1 DFQATT and CDR2 SNEGSKA (reference sequence). The V end was cut by 3 bases, the J end by 13 bases, with 10 bases between. The CDR3 bases are TGCAGTGCTAGTCACGGACAACAGTTCTTC. Protein product: CSASHGQQFF.

In this sample, this clonotype turned up a few times. V gene TRBV6-2 or TRBV6-3 combines with J gene TRBJ1-5, with 9 bases identical to TRBD1. V trimming: 5 bases; J trimming: 0 bases; junction bases outside the gene matches: 17. In germline, CDR1 is MNHEY, CDR2 SVGEGT. The CDR3 runs 20 residues. CDR3 bases: TGTGCCAGCAGTCGATCCGGGACAGGGTTTGCTCAGTATAGCAATCAGCCCCAGCATTTT. It encodes CASSRSGTGFAQYSNQPQHF.

This clonotype turned up a few times. The V call is TRBV20-1, the J call TRBJ2-7; D perhaps matches TRBD1 (5 bases). Looked up from germline, CDR1 is DFQATT and CDR2 is SNEGSKA (reference sequence). V lost 6 bases to trimming and J lost 2 bases, with 20 bases between them. There are 15 residues in the CDR3. CDR3 sequence (DNA): TGCAGTGCGACCACCCAGGGAATCCTGCCCTACGAGCAGTACTTC. The encoded protein is CSATTQGILPYEQYF.

Ten or more counts support this clonotype. The chain joins TRBV2 to TRBJ1-1, with a weak D call TRBD1 (5 bases). CDR3 length equals 14 residues. Germline V gene data show CDR1 as SNHLY and CDR2 as FYNNEI. The ends were cut back, 8 bases at V and 5 bases at J, with 18 bases in the middle. DNA for the CDR3: TGTGCCAGCTTCCCGGGGCGCGGGTGGACTGAAGCTTTCTTT. Encoded protein: CASFPGRGWTEAFF.

The chain employs TRBV7-9 and TRBJ2-3; D call uncertain. Germline V gene lookup returns CDR1 SEHNR and CDR2 FQNEAQ (reference sequence). The CDR3 sequence is 13 residues long. V lost 4 bases to trimming and J lost 2 bases, with 7 bases between them. The CDR3 loop reads CASSYTTTDTQYF. The CDR3 DNA follows: TGTGCCAGCAGCTACACGACCACAGATACGCAGTATTTT. Based on the CDR3 plus reference TRBV7-9 and TRBJ2-3, the full variable domain is DTGVSQNPRHKITKRGQNVTFRCDPISEHNRLYWYRQTLGQGPEFLTYFQNEAQLEKSRLLSDRFSAERPKGSFSTLEIQRTEQGDSAMYLCASSYTTTDTQYFGPGTRLTVL.

Details on this clonotype: A much larger clone lies one base from this, so it may be a read error. J is TRBJ2-5 and V is TRBV10-3, with 9 bases aligning to TRBD1. With 5 bases clipped from V and 0 bases from J, the junction kept 13 bases outside the gene matches. From germline, CDR1 is ENHRY and CDR2 SYGVKD. This CDR3 region has 18 residues. The CDR3 region has the DNA TGTGCCATCAGTTTTGGGACAGGGCCCGCACGGTACCAAGAGACCCAGTACTTC. Translation gives CAISFGTGPARYQETQYF.

This clonotype showed up many times. The genes are TRBV18 and TRBJ2-7, with D tentatively TRBD1 or TRBD2 (5 bases each). The CDR3 spans 14 residues. The V and J ends lost 5 bases and 2 bases respectively, with 13 bases between them. Germline-derived CDR1 and CDR2 are KGHSH and LQKENI. The DNA of the CDR3 is TGTGCCAGCTCAACCGGGACGGTCACCTACGAGCAGTACTTC. This translates into CASSTGTVTYEQYF.

This clonotype was observed at least ten times. The chain has TRBV2 and TRBJ2-2; D may be TRBD2 (6 bases). CDR3 length: 14 amino acids. V shed 9 bases and J shed 0 bases, with 11 bases lying between them. The germline V gene has CDR1 SNHLY and CDR2 FYNNEI. The CDR3 sequence: CASESGSNTGELFF. As DNA, the CDR3 is TGTGCCAGTGAAAGCGGGTCGAACACCGGGGAGCTGTTTTTT. Full variable domain (remainder filled in from reference TRBV2 and TRBJ2-2): EPEVTQTPSHQVTQMGQEVILRCVPISNHLYFYWYRQILGQKVEFLVSFYNNEISEKSEIFDDQFSVERPDGSNFTLKIRSTKLEDSAMYFCASESGSNTGELFFGEGSRLTVL.

This clonotype was detected ten times or more. V and J are TRBV5-1 and TRBJ2-3, with 10 nucleotides matching TRBD1. The V and J ends lost 4 bases and 4 bases, in that order; junction bases with no gene match: 6. CDR1 is SGHRS, CDR2 YFSETQ, per germline. The CDR3 consists of 15 residues. CDR3 sequence (DNA): TGCGCCAGCAGCGCGACAGGGGGCAGAGCAGATACGCAGTATTTT. Translated: CASSATGGRADTQYF. The variable domain in full, with the rest retrieved from reference TRBV5-1 and TRBJ2-3, is KAGVTQTPRYLIKTRGQQVTLSCSPISGHRSVSWYQQTPGQGLQFLFEYFSETQRNKGNFPGRFSGRQFSNSRSEMNVSTLELGDSALYLCASSATGGRADTQYFGPGTRLTVL.

This chain joins TRBV20-1 and TRBJ1-4; 8 nucleotides align to TRBD1. CDR1 DFQATT and CDR2 SNEGSKA come from the germline V gene (reference sequence). This CDR3 region has 15 residues. The J segment lost 8 bases and the V segment lost 3 bases, leaving 11 bases of the junction unmatched. CDR3 nucleotide sequence: TGCAGTGCTAGGTCCCCAGGGGGCTTGGGAGAAAAACTGTTTTTT. It specifies CSARSPGGLGEKLFF.

Concerning this clonotype: With a much larger clone just one base away, this may be a read error. The CDR3 DNA follows: TGCTCCAGCAGCTTGACGACTAGCACAGATACGCAGTATTTT. Protein product: CSSSLTTSTDTQYF. V usage is TRBV5-1 and J usage is TRBJ2-3; D uncertain. Germline V gives CDR1 SGHRS, CDR2 YFSETQ. The length of the CDR3 is 14 residues.

This clonotype was detected many times. J is TRBJ2-1 and V is TRBV2; 10 bases line up with TRBD2. J was trimmed by 9 bases and V by 8 bases; bases with no gene match: 7. CDR3 length equals 13 residues. Germline V gene data show CDR1 as SNHLY and CDR2 as FYNNEI. Here the CDR3 reads CASASGRMGEQFF. In DNA form, the CDR3 reads TGTGCCAGCGCTAGCGGGAGAATGGGTGAGCAGTTCTTC.

This clonotype came up many times. This chain connects TRBV4-2 to TRBJ2-1, with 8 nucleotides matching TRBD2. The CDR3 has 15 amino acids. Per the germline V gene, CDR1 is LGHNA and CDR2 is YNFKEQ. V lost 3 bases to trimming and J lost 10 bases; unmatched junction nucleotides: 11. CDR3 DNA: TGTGCCAGCAGCCATGGGGGACTAGTAACACCGGAGCAGTTCTTC. Its protein product is CASSHGGLVTPEQFF.